This passage covers 19 T cell receptor beta chains from one sample sequenced in a study of blood T cell repertoires in COVID-19. Generated by immunoSEQ multiplex PCR, the TCRdb table keeps only in-frame clones and is missing some. The top ten clones hold 20% of a sample with approximately 210,000 clones, 80% to 90% of them seen once. The source material was peripheral blood. The source is a man aged 25-40 years with active or convalescent COVID-19.

J is TRBJ1-5 and V is TRBV10-2, with 7 positions matching TRBD1. The CDR3 sequence is 14 residues long. V trimming: 4 bases; J trimming: 4 bases; junction bases outside the gene matches: 4. In germline, CDR1 is WSHSY, CDR2 SAAADI. The CDR3 region is CASSVQGENQPQHF. CDR3 bases: TGCGCCAGCAGTGTTCAGGGGGAAAATCAGCCCCAGCATTTT.

This clone has just a few counts. CDR3 DNA sequence: TGTGCCAGCAGCGTTTATGGGGGGACCGGGGAGCTGTTTTTT. It translates to CASSVYGGTGELFF. The chain employs TRBV2 and TRBJ2-2; the D gene is possibly TRBD2 (6 bases). Trimming shortened V by 6 bases and J by 5 bases, and 13 bases separated the two germline ends. The CDR3 totals 14 residues. The germline gives CDR1 SNHLY, CDR2 FYNNEI.

J is TRBJ1-1 and V is TRBV30; maybe TRBD1 (5 bases). CDR1 is GTSNPN, CDR2 SVGIG, per germline (reference sequence). V lost 4 bases and J 1 base, leaving 10 bases between the germline ends. The CDR3 totals 13 residues. The CDR3: CAWTYRQNTEAFF. In DNA form, the CDR3 reads TGTGCCTGGACTTACAGGCAGAACACTGAAGCTTTCTTT.

The chain employs TRBV28 and TRBJ1-3; TRBD1 is a possible D gene (5 bases). The CDR3 has 15 residues. The germline CDR1 and CDR2 sequences are MDHEN and SYDVKM. V lost 6 bases and J 6 bases, leaving 18 bases between the germline ends. CDR3 sequence: CASRFRQTLENTIYF. The CDR3 bases are TGTGCCAGCAGGTTTAGACAGACCCTGGAAAACACCATATATTTT.

The chain has TRBV14 and TRBJ2-5, with a tentative D call TRBD2 (5 bases). The CDR3 has 15 residues. Germline V gene lookup returns CDR1 SGHDN and CDR2 FVKESK. Trimming removed 1 base at V and 5 bases at J, with 14 bases between. The DNA of the CDR3 is TGTGCCAGCAGCCAAGGGACTGGAAGCTACGAGACCCAGTACTTC. It yields the protein CASSQGTGSYETQYF.

The genes are TRBV28 and TRBJ1-1; 7 bases match TRBD1. This CDR3 comprises 12 residues. With V trimmed by 6 bases and J by 3 bases, 1 base remained unmatched. Germline CDR1 is MDHEN and CDR2 is SYDVKM. This CDR3 is CASSTGDTEAFF. In DNA, the CDR3 is TGTGCCAGCAGCACAGGGGACACTGAAGCTTTCTTT.

V gene TRBV11-3 combines with J gene TRBJ2-1; 10 positions agree with TRBD2. This CDR3 has 16 amino acids. With V trimmed by 5 bases and J by 2 bases, 6 bases remained unmatched. Germline CDR1 SGHNT, CDR2 YENEEA. Here the CDR3 reads CASSPDTSGAYNEQFF. As DNA, the CDR3 is TGTGCCAGCAGCCCGGATACTAGCGGGGCCTACAATGAGCAGTTCTTC.

This chain connects TRBV18 to TRBJ2-7; TRBD2 agrees at 8 bases. This CDR3 region has 13 residues. V lost 6 bases to trimming and J lost 6 bases; unmatched junction nucleotides: 7. Germline-derived CDR1 and CDR2 are KGHSH and LQKENI. The CDR3 DNA reads as TGTGCCAGCTCGCCGCGGGGGGAGGGCGAGCAGTACTTC. Protein: CASSPRGEGEQYF.

The gene calls are TRBV4-2 and TRBJ2-7, with unresolved D. The CDR3 has 16 residues. V was clipped by 1 base and J by 3 bases, with 16 bases between them. Per the germline V gene, CDR1 is LGHNA and CDR2 is YNFKEQ. Written as DNA, the CDR3 is TGTGCCAGCAGCCAAGCTTCCCCTGAGACTTACTACGAGCAGTACTTC. Protein: CASSQASPETYYEQYF.

The gene calls are TRBV25-1 and TRBJ2-2; possibly TRBD1 for D (6 bases). Germline assignment: CDR1 MGHDK and CDR2 SYGVNS. The V gene lost 6 bases and the J gene lost 5 bases, with 13 bases spanning the gap. The CDR3 length is 14 residues. The CDR3 coding sequence is TGTGCCAGCAGAGGTAAGGGGGTGACCGGGGAGCTGTTTTTT. Translation: CASRGKGVTGELFF.

A single count supports this clone. The chain uses TRBV2 and TRBJ1-4, with D possibly matching TRBD1 (6 bases). The CDR3 spans 14 residues. V lost 6 bases and J 8 bases, leaving 16 bases between the germline ends. Germline CDR1 SNHLY, CDR2 FYNNEI. CDR3 protein: CASRSTGFQEKLFF. The CDR3 DNA is TGTGCCAGCAGGTCAACAGGGTTTCAGGAAAAACTGTTTTTT.

This chain joins TRBV7-2 and TRBJ1-2, with D possibly matching TRBD1 (5 bases). CDR3 length: 16 amino acids. Trimming took off 5 bases at V and 1 base at J, with 17 bases between the two ends. Per the germline V gene, CDR1 is SGHTA and CDR2 is FQGNSA. CDR3 in DNA: TGTGCCAGCAGCAAGAGCGGGACCGGATATAACTATGGCTACACCTTC. This encodes CASSKSGTGYNYGYTF.

V and J are TRBV27 and TRBJ2-1, with a possible D match to TRBD2 (6 bases). The CDR3 contains 14 residues. CDR1 is MNHEY and CDR2 is SMNVEV in the germline V gene (reference sequence). The V and J ends lost 7 bases and 0 bases respectively, with 10 bases between them. The CDR3 coding sequence is TGTGCCAGCACCCGGGGGAGCTCCTACAATGAGCAGTTCTTC. It codes for CASTRGSSYNEQFF.

This clone appeared a single time. V and J are TRBV19 and TRBJ1-2; the match to TRBD1 covers 9 bases. The germline gives CDR1 LNHDA, CDR2 SQIVND (reference sequence). The trim removed 2 bases at V and 6 bases at J, leaving 10 bases unmatched. The CDR3 contains 16 residues. For the CDR3, the DNA is TGTGCCAGTAGTATACCCCTGTCCGGGACAGGGAATGGCTACACCTTC. Its protein is CASSIPLSGTGNGYTF.

The chain combines TRBV7-9 with TRBJ2-1; 8 nucleotides line up with TRBD2. The trim removed 2 bases at V and 1 base at J, leaving 4 bases unmatched. In germline, CDR1 is SEHNR, CDR2 FQNEAQ (reference sequence). This CDR3 has 16 amino acids. The chain's CDR3 is CASSLYGGASYNEQFF. In DNA form, the CDR3 reads TGTGCCAGCAGCTTATACGGGGGGGCTTCCTACAATGAGCAGTTCTTC.

This clone was picked up a small number of times. This chain uses TRBV5-4 with TRBJ1-1, with a weak D call TRBD1 (5 bases). CDR1 and CDR2 from the germline V gene are SGHNT and YYREEE (reference sequence). The CDR3 sequence is 15 residues long. Trimming pared 4 bases from V and 1 base from J, leaving 14 bases between. CDR3 residues: CASSRGGRANTEAFF. The CDR3 DNA follows: TGTGCCAGCAGCCGAGGTGGCAGGGCGAACACTGAAGCTTTCTTT.

The genes are TRBV18 and TRBJ2-5; D perhaps matches TRBD1 (5 bases). Germline loops: CDR1 KGHSH, CDR2 LQKENI. Trimming stripped 3 bases from V and 5 bases from J, with 10 bases between. This CDR3 has 13 amino acids. In DNA, the CDR3 is TGTGCCAGCTCACCGGGGAAGGGGGAGACCCAGTACTTC. This translates into CASSPGKGETQYF. The variable domain in full, with the rest retrieved from reference TRBV18 and TRBJ2-5, is NAGVMQNPRHLVRRRGQEARLRCSPMKGHSHVYWYRQLPEEGLKFMVYLQKENIIDESGMPKERFSAEFPKEGPSILRIQQVVRGDSAAYFCASSPGKGETQYFGPGTRLLVL.

The V and J genes are TRBV30 and TRBJ2-7; TRBD2 matches 9 bases. J was trimmed by 3 bases and V by 3 bases; bases with no gene match: 15. CDR3 length equals 17 residues. CDR1 GTSNPN and CDR2 SVGIG come from the germline V gene (reference sequence). The CDR3 nucleotides are TGTGCCTGGAGGTCCCCCAGTCGTCGCGGGGGGGTCTACGAGCAGTACTTC. Its translation: CAWRSPSRRGGVYEQYF.

V usage is TRBV30 and J usage is TRBJ1-4; D is perhaps TRBD1 (5 bases). CDR1 is GTSNPN and CDR2 is SVGIG in the germline V gene (reference sequence). The CDR3 covers 13 residues. The germline V and J ends were trimmed by 3 bases and 8 bases, with 13 bases remaining between them. The CDR3: CAWRGRGEEKLFF. CDR3 DNA: TGTGCCTGGAGGGGGAGGGGAGAGGAAAAACTGTTTTTT.